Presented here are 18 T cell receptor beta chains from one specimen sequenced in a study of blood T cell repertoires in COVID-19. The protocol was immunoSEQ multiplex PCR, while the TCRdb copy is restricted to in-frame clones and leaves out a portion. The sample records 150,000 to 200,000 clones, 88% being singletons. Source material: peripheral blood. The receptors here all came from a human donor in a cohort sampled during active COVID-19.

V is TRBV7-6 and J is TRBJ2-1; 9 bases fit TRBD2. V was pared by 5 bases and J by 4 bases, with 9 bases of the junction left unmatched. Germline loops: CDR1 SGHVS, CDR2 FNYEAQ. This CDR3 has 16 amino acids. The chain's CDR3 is CASSVPGLAVYNEQFF. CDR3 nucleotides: TGTGCCAGCAGCGTGCCGGGACTAGCTGTTTACAATGAGCAGTTCTTC.

The CDR3 reads CASSLFAQPGYEQYF. CDR3 coding DNA: TGTGCCAGCAGCTTATTTGCCCAGCCGGGCTACGAGCAGTACTTC. The chain employs TRBV7-9 and TRBJ2-7; D ambiguous. Deletions cut 2 bases from V and 3 bases from J, with 14 bases between. The CDR3 loop spans 15 amino acids. The germline V gene encodes CDR1 SEHNR and CDR2 FQNEAQ (reference sequence).

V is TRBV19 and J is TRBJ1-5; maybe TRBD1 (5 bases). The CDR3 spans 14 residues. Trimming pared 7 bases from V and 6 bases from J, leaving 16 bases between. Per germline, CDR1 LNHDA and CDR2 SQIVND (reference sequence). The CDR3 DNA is TGTGCCAGTACCCCCATAGGGACTAGTCAGCCCCAGCATTTT. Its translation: CASTPIGTSQPQHF.

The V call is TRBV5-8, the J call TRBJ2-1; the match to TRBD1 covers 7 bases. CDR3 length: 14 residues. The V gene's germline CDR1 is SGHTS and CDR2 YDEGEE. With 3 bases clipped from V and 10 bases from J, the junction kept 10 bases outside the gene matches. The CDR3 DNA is TGTGCCAGCAGCTGGTGGGACAGAGACCTGGAGCAGTTCTTC. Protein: CASSWWDRDLEQFF.

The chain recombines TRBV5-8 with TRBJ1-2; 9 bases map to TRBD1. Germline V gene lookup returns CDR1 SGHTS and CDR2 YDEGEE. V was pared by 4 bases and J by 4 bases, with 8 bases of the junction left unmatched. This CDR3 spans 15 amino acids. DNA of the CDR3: TGTGCCAGCAGCAAAGGGACAGGGCAGACCTATGGCTACACCTTC. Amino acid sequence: CASSKGTGQTYGYTF. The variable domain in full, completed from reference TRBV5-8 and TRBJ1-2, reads EAGVTQSPTHLIKTRGQQATLRCSPISGHTSVYWYQQALGLGLQFLLWYDEGEERNRGNFPPRFSGRQFPNYSSELNVNALELEDSALYLCASSKGTGQTYGYTFGSGTRLTVV.

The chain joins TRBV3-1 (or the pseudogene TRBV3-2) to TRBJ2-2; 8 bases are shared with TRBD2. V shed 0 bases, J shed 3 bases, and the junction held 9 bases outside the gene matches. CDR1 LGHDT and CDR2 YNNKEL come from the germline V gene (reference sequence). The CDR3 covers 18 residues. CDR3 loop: CASSQDGAGAGDTGELFF. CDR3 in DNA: TGTGCCAGCAGCCAAGACGGAGCGGGAGCCGGCGACACCGGGGAGCTGTTTTTT.

CDR3 DNA: TGTGCCAGCAGCCAAGATCACAGGGCCCTCTATGGCTACACCTTC. Residues: CASSQDHRALYGYTF. This chain connects TRBV3-1 (or the pseudogene TRBV3-2) to TRBJ1-2, with D possibly TRBD1 on 6 matching bases. Trimming removed 0 bases at V and 4 bases at J, with 12 bases between. Germline CDR1 LGHDT, CDR2 YNNKEL (reference sequence). The CDR3 covers 15 residues.

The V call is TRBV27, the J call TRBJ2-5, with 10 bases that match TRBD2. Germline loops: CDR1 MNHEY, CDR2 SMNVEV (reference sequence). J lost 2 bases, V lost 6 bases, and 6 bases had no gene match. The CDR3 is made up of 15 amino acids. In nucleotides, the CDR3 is TGTGCCAGCAGGGGAAGCGGGGGGGGACAAGAGACCCAGTACTTC. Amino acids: CASRGSGGGQETQYF.

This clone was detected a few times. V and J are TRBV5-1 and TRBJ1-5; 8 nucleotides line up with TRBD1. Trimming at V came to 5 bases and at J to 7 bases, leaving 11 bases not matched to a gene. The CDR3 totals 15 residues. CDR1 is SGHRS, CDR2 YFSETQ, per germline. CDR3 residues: CASRQTGESGQPQHF. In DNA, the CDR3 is TGCGCCAGCAGACAGACAGGGGAGTCTGGGCAGCCCCAGCATTTT.

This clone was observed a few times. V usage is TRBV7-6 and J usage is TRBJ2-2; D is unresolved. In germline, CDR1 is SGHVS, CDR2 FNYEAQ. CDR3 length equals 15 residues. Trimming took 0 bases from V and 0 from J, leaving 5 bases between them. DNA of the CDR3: TGTGCCAGCAGCTTAGCCGCAGCGAACACCGGGGAGCTGTTTTTT. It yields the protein CASSLAAANTGELFF.

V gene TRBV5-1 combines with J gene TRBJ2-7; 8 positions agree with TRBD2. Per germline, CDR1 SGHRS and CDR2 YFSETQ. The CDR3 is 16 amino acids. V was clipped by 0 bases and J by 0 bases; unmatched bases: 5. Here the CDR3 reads CASSLAGGVGSYEQYF. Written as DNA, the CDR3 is TGCGCCAGCAGCTTGGCCGGGGGGGTCGGCTCCTACGAGCAGTACTTC.

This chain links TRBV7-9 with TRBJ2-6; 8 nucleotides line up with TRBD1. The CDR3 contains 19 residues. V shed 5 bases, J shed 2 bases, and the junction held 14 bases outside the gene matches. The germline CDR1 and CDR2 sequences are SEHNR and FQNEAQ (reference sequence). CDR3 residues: CASSISGTGAPAGANVLTF. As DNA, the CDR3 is TGTGCCAGCAGCATCTCCGGGACAGGCGCGCCGGCTGGGGCCAACGTCCTGACTTTC.

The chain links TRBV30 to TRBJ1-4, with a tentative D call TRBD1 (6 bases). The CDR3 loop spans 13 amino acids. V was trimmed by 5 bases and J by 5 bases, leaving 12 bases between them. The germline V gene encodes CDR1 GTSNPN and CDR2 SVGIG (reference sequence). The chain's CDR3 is CAWGTGNNEKLFF. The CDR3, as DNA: TGTGCCTGGGGAACAGGGAACAATGAAAAACTGTTTTTT.

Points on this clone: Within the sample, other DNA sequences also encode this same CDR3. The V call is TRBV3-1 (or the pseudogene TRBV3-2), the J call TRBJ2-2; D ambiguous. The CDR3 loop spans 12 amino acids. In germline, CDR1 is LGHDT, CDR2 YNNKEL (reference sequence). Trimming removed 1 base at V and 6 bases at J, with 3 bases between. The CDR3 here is CASSQAAGELFF. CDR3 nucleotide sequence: TGTGCCAGCAGCCAAGCGGCCGGGGAGCTGTTTTTT.

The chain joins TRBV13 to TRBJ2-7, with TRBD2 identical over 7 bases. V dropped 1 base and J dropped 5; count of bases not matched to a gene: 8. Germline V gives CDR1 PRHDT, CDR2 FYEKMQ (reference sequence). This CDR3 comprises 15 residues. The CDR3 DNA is TGTGCCAGCAGCTTAGCTGGCGGGAGCTACCACGAGCAGTACTTC. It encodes CASSLAGGSYHEQYF.

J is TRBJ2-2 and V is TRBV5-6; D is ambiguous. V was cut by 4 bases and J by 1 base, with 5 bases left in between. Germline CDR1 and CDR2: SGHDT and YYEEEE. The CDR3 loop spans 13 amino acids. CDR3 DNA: TGTGCCAGCAGCCCGGGGAACACCGGGGAGCTGTTTTTT. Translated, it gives CASSPGNTGELFF. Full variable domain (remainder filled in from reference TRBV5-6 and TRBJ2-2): DAGVTQSPTHLIKTRGQQVTLRCSPKSGHDTVSWYQQALGQGPQFIFQYYEEEERQRGNFPDRFSGHQFPNYSSELNVNALLLGDSALYLCASSPGNTGELFFGEGSRLTVL.

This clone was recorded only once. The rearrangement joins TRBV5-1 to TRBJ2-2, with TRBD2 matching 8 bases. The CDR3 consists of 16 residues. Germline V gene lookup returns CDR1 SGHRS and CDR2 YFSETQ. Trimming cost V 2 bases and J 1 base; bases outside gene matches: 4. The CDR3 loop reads CASSLTSGENTGELFF. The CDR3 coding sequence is TGCGCCAGCAGCTTAACTAGCGGAGAGAACACCGGGGAGCTGTTTTTT.

For the CDR3, the DNA is TGTGCCAGAAGCAACCGGGACAGCATCTACGAGCAGTACTTC. Its translation: CARSNRDSIYEQYF. This chain joins TRBV5-3 and TRBJ2-7; 7 bases agree with TRBD1. TRBV5-3 is annotated as an ORF whose role is uncertain. V dropped 4 bases and J dropped 3; count of bases not matched to a gene: 7. CDR3 size: 14 residues.